These 2 T cell receptor beta chains were all obtained from the same sample, sequenced in a study of blood T cell repertoires in COVID-19. Profiled with immunoSEQ multiplex PCR; TCRdb holds only in-frame clones, not every one. Of more than 300,000 clones listed, 70% to 90% are singletons. Sequencing was done on a sample of PBMCs or T cells enriched from blood (not recorded which). These receptors all come from a woman between 18 and 29 years old who had recovered from COVID-19.

The rearrangement links TRBV28 to TRBJ2-3; a possible D gene is TRBD2 (6 bases). Germline loops: CDR1 MDHEN, CDR2 SYDVKM. V was cut by 7 bases and J by 5 bases, with 10 bases left in between. The CDR3 loop spans 12 amino acids. The CDR3 bases are TGTGCCAGCACCACCGGGGGAGATACGCAGTATTTT. It yields the protein CASTTGGDTQYF.

This chain connects TRBV28 to TRBJ1-1, with D unresolved. The CDR3 runs to 12 residues. Trimming stripped 6 bases from V and 3 bases from J, with 8 bases between. Germline V gives CDR1 MDHEN, CDR2 SYDVKM. CDR3 loop: CASRRLHTEAFF. In DNA form, the CDR3 reads TGTGCCAGCAGGAGACTACACACTGAAGCTTTCTTT.